This TCR beta chain is from a study of vaccination effects on CD4 cells after COVID-19. About the study: Participants were given two doses of BNT162b2 or mRNA-1273 vaccine.

Antigen-specific CD4+ T cells expanded by the ViraFEST assay with viral peptide pools were then sequenced. CD4+ T cells were isolated after about eleven days of culture. Neither prior SARS-CoV-2 infection nor positive nucleocapsid antibodies were present in the vaccine recipients. Sequenced by immunoSEQ multiplex PCR; TCRdb stores in-frame clones only, minus some. The sample has tens of thousands of clones, roughly 79% seen once; the top ten hold roughly a tenth. Germline V CDR1 and CDR2: SGHRS, YFSETQ. The CDR3 has 19 residues. V lost 4 bases and J 5 bases, leaving 27 bases between the germline ends. Study-wide results and caveats: In the late period after vaccination, infection- and vaccine-induced clones contracted markedly.

Turning to this clone: Its cognate antigen is unknown.

The material was CD4+ T cells from PBMCs cultured with SARS-CoV-2 spike peptides, obtained before COVID-19 vaccination. This clonotype was sampled from a human donor who received a COVID-19 vaccine. This chain links TRBV5-1 with TRBJ2-2; D possibly uses TRBD1 or TRBD2 (5 bases each). The DNA of the CDR3 is TGCGCCAGCAGCCGGGGCAGGGCTTCAGTCTCCTTAGGAACCGGGGAGCTGTTTTTT. It codes for CASSRGRASVSLGTGELFF.